The text below deals with one T cell receptor beta chain. The sample originates from a study of blood T cell repertoires in COVID-19. The data were produced by immunoSEQ multiplex PCR, yet TCRdb's version contains in-frame clones alone and is incomplete. The sample carries about 300,000 clones, nearly 90% recorded once. The J segment lost 4 bases and the V segment lost 1 base, leaving 4 bases of the junction unmatched. In germline, CDR1 is LGHDT, CDR2 YNNKEL (reference sequence). CDR3 length: 16 amino acids. This receptor was taken from a man between 18 and 29 years old with active or convalescent COVID-19. Sequencing used peripheral blood. This chain links TRBV3-1 (or the pseudogene TRBV3-2) with TRBJ1-6, with 7 bases lining up with TRBD1. CDR3 protein: CASSQGQGVYNSPLHF. Here the CDR3 DNA reads TGTGCCAGCAGCCAAGGTCAGGGGGTTTATAATTCACCCCTCCACTTT.